This T cell receptor beta chain was identified in a study of early T cells in non-severe SARS-CoV-2 infection. Study overall: Chains were not paired, and sequencing was done on bulk RNA from unsorted whole blood. Findings and limits, study-wide: Anti-spike CD8 specificities were favored by VDJdb matching, whose results missed private and CD4 specificities.

This clonotype has only a few counts. Its antigen remains unidentified. cDNA molecules, individually, were tagged with unique molecular identifiers. TCRdb re-called the 5' RACE reads with MiXCR, one entry per CDR3 protein. The sample contains tens of thousands of distinct CDR3 sequences, about a tenth of which appear only once. The CDR3 has 13 residues. The germline CDR1 and CDR2 sequences are LGHDT and YNNKEL (reference sequence). V lost 5 bases and J lost 1, with 8 bases in between. The V call is TRBV3-1, the J call TRBJ2-5; D may be TRBD1 (6 bases). The sequence was collected from an adult who was a healthcare worker with PCR-confirmed SARS-CoV-2 infection or an uninfected control (not recorded which). Sequenced sample: whole blood. The chain's CDR3 is CASSSRGQETQYF. DNA of the CDR3: TGTGCCAGCAGCTCCAGGGGCCAAGAGACCCAGTACTTC.